A selection of T cell receptor beta chains follows, all from one sample in a study of cytotoxic CD8 clonotypes in ibrutinib-treated CLL. Method: immunoSEQ multiplex PCR; TCRdb's copy keeps in-frame clones and lacks some. The sample consists of fewer than 400,000 clones, 67% of them appearing once. Sample: PBMCs, taken after 36 months of ibrutinib treatment. These receptors all come from a human donor with chronic lymphocytic leukemia. CDR3s include the opening cysteine and the closing phenylalanine or tryptophan. D genes are given only for firm matches. Size values are once, few and many counts, or a class for expanded clones, and some rows have none.

CDR3 length: 17
D gene: TRBD2
clone size: NA
V gene: TRBV7-9
J gene: TRBJ2-7
CDR3 DNA: TGTGCCAGCAGCTTAGAGGCGGGGCGGGAGGGCCGGTACGAGCAGTACTTC
CDR3 protein: CASSLEAGREGRYEQYF

CDR3 length: 18
D gene: TRBD2
clone size: NA
V gene: TRBV28
J gene: TRBJ2-3
CDR3 DNA: TGTGCCAGCAGTTTACCGGGACTAGCGGGAGGGGGGACAGATACGCAGTATTTT
CDR3 protein: CASSLPGLAGGGTDTQYF

CDR3 length: 18
D gene: TRBD2
clone size: NA
V gene: TRBV7-2
J gene: TRBJ2-1
CDR3 DNA: TGTGCCAGCAGTATCATTTCGGGTAGCGGGGGGAGATACAATGAGCAGTTCTTC
CDR3 protein: CASSIISGSGGRYNEQFF

CDR3 length: 15
D gene: TRBD1
clone size: few
V gene: TRBV9
J gene: TRBJ2-7
CDR3 DNA: TGTGCCAGCAGCGTAGCTCCGGGACAGTCCTACGAGCAGTACTTC
CDR3 protein: CASSVAPGQSYEQYF

CDR3 length: 14
D gene: TRBD1
clone size: few
V gene: TRBV6-1
J gene: TRBJ1-5
CDR3 DNA: TGTGCCAGCAGTACTCGGACAGGCGGCCAGCCCCAGCATTTT
CDR3 protein: CASSTRTGGQPQHF

CDR3 length: 14
D gene: NA
clone size: NA
V gene: TRBV25-1
J gene: TRBJ2-5
CDR3 DNA: TGTGCCAGCAGCCCTCTAACAGGGAAAGAGACCCAGTACTTC
CDR3 protein: CASSPLTGKETQYF

CDR3 length: 16
D gene: TRBD1
clone size: few
V gene: TRBV4-1
J gene: TRBJ2-4
CDR3 DNA: TGCGCCAGCAGCCAGGGGACAGGACTAGCCAAAAACATTCAGTACTTC
CDR3 protein: CASSQGTGLAKNIQYF

CDR3 length: 15
D gene: NA
clone size: NA
V gene: TRBV15
J gene: TRBJ1-5
CDR3 DNA: TGTGCCACCAGCAGAGAGGGGGGGCTCGGTCAGCCCCAGCATTTT
CDR3 protein: CATSREGGLGQPQHF

CDR3 length: 13
D gene: NA
clone size: NA
V gene: TRBV5-1
J gene: TRBJ1-1
CDR3 DNA: TGCGCCAGCAGCTTACAACAGAACACTGAAGCTTTCTTT
CDR3 protein: CASSLQQNTEAFF

CDR3 length: 10
D gene: NA
clone size: NA
V gene: TRBV2
J gene: TRBJ2-7
CDR3 DNA: TGTGCCAGCCACAACTACGAGCAGTACTTC
CDR3 protein: CASHNYEQYF

CDR3 length: 15
D gene: NA
clone size: NA
V gene: TRBV19
J gene: TRBJ1-2
CDR3 DNA: TGTGCCAGTAGTGCAACAGGGAAGGTGATGTATGGCTACACCTTC
CDR3 protein: CASSATGKVMYGYTF

CDR3 length: 17
D gene: NA
clone size: NA
V gene: TRBV12-5
J gene: TRBJ1-1
CDR3 DNA: TGTGCTAGTGGTCCCCGCCTTGAAGGGGTACGGAACACTGAAGCTTTCTTT
CDR3 protein: CASGPRLEGVRNTEAFF

CDR3 length: 15
D gene: NA
clone size: NA
V gene: TRBV2
J gene: TRBJ2-2
CDR3 DNA: TGTGCCAGCAGGAGGGGCGGGGCCTTCACCGGGGAGCTGTTTTTT
CDR3 protein: CASRRGGAFTGELFF

CDR3 length: 14
D gene: TRBD1
clone size: few
V gene: TRBV7-6
J gene: TRBJ2-7
CDR3 DNA: TGTGCCAGCAGCGTGGGACAGGGGGCTTACGAGCAGTACTTC
CDR3 protein: CASSVGQGAYEQYF

CDR3 length: 16
D gene: NA
clone size: NA
V gene: TRBV6-5
J gene: TRBJ2-4
CDR3 DNA: TGTGCCAGCAGTTACTCGGCGTCGGCTAGGTTAAACATTCAGTACTTC
CDR3 protein: CASSYSASARLNIQYF

CDR3 length: 16
D gene: TRBD1
clone size: NA
V gene: TRBV28
J gene: TRBJ2-3
CDR3 DNA: TGTGCCAGCAGCGCCTTGAAGGGCAGGGGGCATGATACGCAGTATTTT
CDR3 protein: CASSALKGRGHDTQYF

CDR3 length: 13
D gene: NA
clone size: NA
V gene: TRBV6-5
J gene: TRBJ2-7
CDR3 DNA: TGTGCCACTCCTTCTGGGGGAGCCTACGAGCAGTACTTC
CDR3 protein: CATPSGGAYEQYF

CDR3 length: 12
D gene: NA
clone size: few
V gene: TRBV29-1
J gene: TRBJ2-3
CDR3 DNA: TGCAGCGTTGCCCTCAGCAAAGATACGCAGTATTTT
CDR3 protein: CSVALSKDTQYF

CDR3 length: 12
D gene: NA
clone size: NA
V gene: TRBV9
J gene: TRBJ2-7
CDR3 DNA: TGTGCCAGCAGCGTAGGAGAGGGCGAGCAGTACTTC
CDR3 protein: CASSVGEGEQYF

CDR3 length: 15
D gene: NA
clone size: NA
V gene: TRBV29-1
J gene: TRBJ2-2
CDR3 DNA: TGCAGCGCATCTTTCGGTGTCCATAACACCGGGGAGCTGTTTTTT
CDR3 protein: CSASFGVHNTGELFF

CDR3 length: 17
D gene: NA
clone size: once
V gene: TRBV5-5
J gene: TRBJ2-2
CDR3 DNA: TGTGCCAGCAGCTCGGGGGGCGGCGGATACCGCACCGGGGAGCTGTTTTTT
CDR3 protein: CASSSGGGGYRTGELFF

CDR3 length: 12
D gene: NA
clone size: NA
V gene: TRBV29-1
J gene: TRBJ2-1
CDR3 DNA: TGCAGCGTTACCGCACTCCACAATGAGCAGTTCTTC
CDR3 protein: CSVTALHNEQFF

CDR3 length: 12
D gene: NA
clone size: NA
V gene: TRBV7-3
J gene: TRBJ2-2
CDR3 DNA: TGTGCCAGCAGCTTAATTGGGGGGGAGCTGTTTTTT
CDR3 protein: CASSLIGGELFF

CDR3 length: 14
D gene: TRBD2
clone size: NA
V gene: TRBV27
J gene: TRBJ2-5
CDR3 DNA: TGTGCCAGCAGTTTTAGCGGGAGGGGGGAGACCCAGTACTTC
CDR3 protein: CASSFSGRGETQYF

CDR3 length: 15
D gene: TRBD1
clone size: NA
V gene: TRBV4-1
J gene: TRBJ1-6
CDR3 DNA: TGCGCCAGCAGCCCCCGGGACAGGGGTACTTCACCCCTCCACTTT
CDR3 protein: CASSPRDRGTSPLHF

CDR3 length: 15
D gene: TRBD1
clone size: few
V gene: TRBV6-1
J gene: TRBJ2-1
CDR3 DNA: TGTGCCAGCAGTTCCGGGACAGCTAACTACAATGAGCAGTTCTTC
CDR3 protein: CASSSGTANYNEQFF

CDR3 length: 18
D gene: NA
clone size: once
V gene: TRBV15
J gene: TRBJ2-7
CDR3 DNA: TGTGCCACCAGCAGAGATAGTGGTACGGGTAGGAGCTCCTACGAGCAGTACTTC
CDR3 protein: CATSRDSGTGRSSYEQYF

CDR3 length: 14
D gene: NA
clone size: NA
V gene: TRBV7-2
J gene: TRBJ1-1
CDR3 DNA: TGTGCCAGCAGCCTAAGGACGGGGAACACTGAAGCTTTCTTT
CDR3 protein: CASSLRTGNTEAFF

CDR3 length: 13
D gene: NA
clone size: NA
V gene: TRBV11-2
J gene: TRBJ2-5
CDR3 DNA: TGTGCCAGCAGCTTAGCGGATTGGGAGACCCAGTACTTC
CDR3 protein: CASSLADWETQYF

CDR3 length: 15
D gene: TRBD2
clone size: once
V gene: TRBV6-6
J gene: TRBJ2-1
CDR3 DNA: TGTGCCAGCAGTTATGGCGGGACTAGCGACCGTGAGCAGTTCTTC
CDR3 protein: CASSYGGTSDREQFF

CDR3 length: 14
D gene: TRBD1
clone size: NA
V gene: TRBV14
J gene: TRBJ1-2
CDR3 DNA: TGTGCCAGCAGCCAAGAACAGGGGACCTATGGCTACACCTTC
CDR3 protein: CASSQEQGTYGYTF

CDR3 length: 17
D gene: NA
clone size: NA
V gene: TRBV7-9
J gene: TRBJ1-4
CDR3 DNA: TGTGCCAGCAGCTTATATCCCCGCGAAGTCTCTAATGAAAAACTGTTTTTT
CDR3 protein: CASSLYPREVSNEKLFF

CDR3 length: 13
D gene: NA
clone size: few
V gene: TRBV11-2
J gene: TRBJ2-7
CDR3 DNA: TGTGCCAGCAGCTTGGGGAGACTGTACGAGCAGTACTTC
CDR3 protein: CASSLGRLYEQYF

CDR3 length: 15
D gene: TRBD1
clone size: NA
V gene: TRBV7-9
J gene: TRBJ1-4
CDR3 DNA: TGTGCCAGCAGCTTAGCGCGGGACAGGGATGAAAAACTGTTTTTT
CDR3 protein: CASSLARDRDEKLFF

CDR3 length: 16
D gene: NA
clone size: NA
V gene: TRBV5-6
J gene: TRBJ1-6
CDR3 DNA: TGTGCCAGCAGCTTGTTGGGTGGGCAGAGTAATTCACCCCTCCACTTT
CDR3 protein: CASSLLGGQSNSPLHF

CDR3 length: 13
D gene: NA
clone size: NA
V gene: TRBV14
J gene: TRBJ2-7
CDR3 DNA: TGTGCCAGCAGCCAAGTACAGGGAGGCGAGCAGTACTTC
CDR3 protein: CASSQVQGGEQYF